The 21 T cell receptor beta chains in this list originate from one sample, sequenced in a study of T cells after posttransplantation cyclophosphamide. Data came from immunoSEQ multiplex PCR; TCRdb stores just in-frame clones and leaves some out. The sample shows 20,000 to 25,000 clones, no singletons; the ten largest hold about 4.4%. Sequenced material: PBMCs. The source is a woman aged 50 to 60 in good health, CMV-negative, and a related stem cell transplant donor.

Many counts were recorded for this clone. The chain joins TRBV4-3 to TRBJ2-1; 9 nucleotides line up with TRBD1. J gave up 7 bases and V 0 bases, and 10 bases lay outside the gene matches. CDR3 length equals 17 residues. Germline CDR1 and CDR2: LGHNA and YSLEER. The CDR3 nucleotides are TGCGCCAGCAGCCAAGATGGGACAGGGAGGAGTAGGAATGAGCAGTTCTTC. It specifies CASSQDGTGRSRNEQFF.

Remarks on this clone: Given a much more abundant clone one base away, this may be a read error. The chain recombines TRBV9 with TRBJ2-1, with 8 nucleotides matching TRBD2. The CDR3 contains 15 residues. The germline CDR1 and CDR2 sequences are SGDLS and YYNGEE. J was trimmed by 4 bases and V by 0 bases; bases with no gene match: 3. CDR3 residues: CASSVGSGGYNEQFF. In DNA, the CDR3 is TGTGCCAGCAGCGTAGGAAGCGGGGGATACAATGAGCAGTTCTTC. The full variable domain, its missing parts supplied by reference TRBV9 and TRBJ2-1, is DSGVTQTPKHLITATGQRVTLRCSPRSGDLSVYWYQQSLDQGLQFLIQYYNGEERAKGNILERFSAQQFPDLHSELNLSSLELGDSALYFCASSVGSGGYNEQFFGPGTRLTVL.

By its share, this clone is medium-sized (0.01 to 0.1%). The chain carries TRBV2 and TRBJ1-5, with D perhaps matching TRBD1 (6 bases). V gave up 5 bases and J gave up 3 bases, with 17 bases separating them. The germline gives CDR1 SNHLY, CDR2 FYNNEI. The length of the CDR3 is 16 residues. The CDR3 DNA reads as TGTGCCAGCAGTTCCACTCAGGGGCACCTCAATCAGCCCCAGCATTTT. This gives the protein CASSSTQGHLNQPQHF.

This clone was recorded many times. V usage is TRBV14 and J usage is TRBJ2-1; D may be TRBD2 (6 bases). With 4 bases removed from V and 4 bases from J, the gap between germline ends came to 17 bases. The CDR3 contains 16 residues. Per germline, CDR1 SGHDN and CDR2 FVKESK. The CDR3 nucleotides read TGTGCCAGCAGCCTCATCCGGGACTCCCCGTACAATGAGCAGTTCTTC. Translating it yields CASSLIRDSPYNEQFF. The variable domain in full, completed from reference TRBV14 and TRBJ2-1, reads EAGVTQFPSHSVIEKGQTVTLRCDPISGHDNLYWYRRVMGKEIKFLLHFVKESKQDESGMPNNRFLAERTGGTYSTLKVQPAELEDSGVYFCASSLIRDSPYNEQFFGPGTRLTVL.

In its sample, this clone was seen many times. The CDR3 reads CAISGGMRGTDTQYF. CDR3 nucleotides: TGTGCCATCAGTGGGGGTATGAGGGGGACAGATACGCAGTATTTT. V usage is TRBV10-3 and J usage is TRBJ2-3, with D possibly being TRBD1 (6 bases). The CDR3 covers 15 residues. The V gene's germline CDR1 is ENHRY and CDR2 SYGVKD. Trimming took off 4 bases at V and 3 bases at J, with 14 bases between the two ends.

At least ten counts were recorded for this clone. The chain recombines TRBV15 with TRBJ2-5; D is perhaps TRBD1 (6 bases). The CDR3 loop spans 14 amino acids. The germline V gene encodes CDR1 LNHNV and CDR2 YYDKDF (reference sequence). Trimming cost V 4 bases and J 4 bases, with 13 bases left between them. The CDR3 DNA reads TGTGCCACCAGCACCTACACAGGGATAGAGACCCAGTACTTC. Residues: CATSTYTGIETQYF.

This clone appeared many times. The chain joins TRBV28 to TRBJ1-1, with no clear D. The germline V gene encodes CDR1 MDHEN and CDR2 SYDVKM. The CDR3 contains 14 residues. Trimming cost V 3 bases and J 4 bases, with 12 bases left between them. The CDR3 protein is CASSFDESGTEAFF. CDR3 coding DNA: TGTGCCAGCAGTTTTGACGAATCGGGCACTGAAGCTTTCTTT.

This clone showed up many times. The chain has TRBV2 and TRBJ1-5, with 7 bases lining up with TRBD1. From germline, CDR1 is SNHLY and CDR2 FYNNEI. The V segment lost 2 bases and the J segment 1 base; nucleotides outside the gene matches: 5. The CDR3 is 16 residues long. CDR3 DNA sequence: TGTGCCAGCAGTGAACCTCCGGGACAGAGCAATCAGCCCCAGCATTTT. Translated, it gives CASSEPPGQSNQPQHF.

This clone came up many times. The CDR3 reads CASSSGQETQYF. The CDR3 DNA sequence: TGTGCCAGCTCCAGTGGCCAAGAGACCCAGTACTTC. The V and J genes are TRBV18 and TRBJ2-5; D unclear. The germline V gene encodes CDR1 KGHSH and CDR2 LQKENI. This CDR3 comprises 12 residues. V lost 6 bases to trimming and J lost 1 base, with 6 bases between them. The complete variable domain, with remaining parts taken from reference TRBV18 and TRBJ2-5, reads NAGVMQNPRHLVRRRGQEARLRCSPMKGHSHVYWYRQLPEEGLKFMVYLQKENIIDESGMPKERFSAEFPKEGPSILRIQQVVRGDSAAYFCASSSGQETQYFGPGTRLLVL.

This clone was counted ten times or more. The CDR3 protein is CASSTRGSRWYF. The CDR3 DNA reads TGTGCCAGTAGTACCCGTGGCAGTCGTTGGTATTTT. This chain uses TRBV19 with TRBJ2-3; D uncertain. The CDR3 length is 12 residues. Deletions cut 4 bases from V and 14 bases from J, with 16 bases between. CDR1 is LNHDA, CDR2 SQIVND, per germline (reference sequence).

This clone occurred many times. The chain carries TRBV4-2 and TRBJ2-1; TRBD2 matches 13 bases. This CDR3 region has 20 residues. Germline V lookup: CDR1 LGHNA, CDR2 YNFKEQ. The V segment lost 3 bases and the J segment 3 bases; nucleotides outside the gene matches: 14. The CDR3 region has the DNA TGTGCCAGCAGCCAGAGCGCGGGACTAGCGGGGCAATTTAACTACAATGAGCAGTTCTTC. Translation: CASSQSAGLAGQFNYNEQFF.

This clone was seen repeatedly, ten times or more. The V and J genes are TRBV28 and TRBJ1-1, with D uncertain. V gave up 8 bases and J gave up 1 base, with 8 bases separating them. The CDR3 consists of 12 residues. Germline CDR1 is MDHEN and CDR2 is SYDVKM. CDR3 nucleotides: TGTGCCAGCCAAAACAAGAACACTGAAGCTTTCTTT. It specifies CASQNKNTEAFF. Combining the CDR3 with reference TRBV28 and TRBJ1-1 gives the whole variable domain DVKVTQSSRYLVKRTGEKVFLECVQDMDHENMFWYRQDPGLGLRLIYFSYDVKMKEKGDIPEGYSVSREKKERFSLILESASTNQTSMYLCASQNKNTEAFFGQGTRLTVV.

In this sample, this clone turned up many times. The V gene is TRBV27, the J gene TRBJ2-1, with TRBD2 identical over 14 bases. CDR1 MNHEY and CDR2 SMNVEV come from the germline V gene (reference sequence). The CDR3 consists of 17 residues. Trimming at V came to 5 bases and at J to 5 bases, leaving 8 bases not matched to a gene. In DNA, the CDR3 is TGTGCCAGCAGTCCACTCCCGGGACTAGCGGGGGACAATGAGCAGTTCTTC. It translates to CASSPLPGLAGDNEQFF.

There are many counts of this clone. V gene TRBV5-1 combines with J gene TRBJ1-1, with 9 positions matching TRBD1. The CDR3 runs to 15 residues. J was trimmed by 10 bases and V by 4 bases; bases with no gene match: 14. Germline values: CDR1 SGHRS, CDR2 YFSETQ. The CDR3 sequence: CASSAPDRGIFGAFF. Here the CDR3 DNA reads TGCGCCAGCAGCGCACCCGACAGGGGGATCTTTGGAGCTTTCTTT.

The chain uses TRBV6-1 and TRBJ1-2, with TRBD1 identical over 7 bases. The CDR3 is 14 amino acids. After removal of 4 bases from V and 3 bases from J, the junction contained 5 bases not matched to a gene. Germline-derived CDR1 and CDR2 are MNHNS and SASEGT. The DNA for the CDR3 is TGTGCCAGCAGTGGTGGGGACAGAGACTATGGCTACACCTTC. Translated: CASSGGDRDYGYTF.

The sample holds many counts of this clone. The genes are TRBV5-5 and TRBJ1-2; D remains unclear. Germline V CDR1 and CDR2: SGHKS, YYEKEE (reference sequence). This CDR3 is built from 12 residues. The V end lost 0 bases, the J end lost 8 bases, and 8 bases lay between the germline ends. The CDR3 loop is CASSLAQVGYTF. The CDR3 DNA sequence: TGTGCCAGCAGCTTGGCGCAGGTCGGCTACACCTTC.

This clone was seen at least ten times. The rearrangement joins TRBV28 to TRBJ1-2; a possible D gene is TRBD1 (6 bases). Trimming took off 2 bases at V and 3 bases at J, with 13 bases between the two ends. Germline assignment: CDR1 MDHEN and CDR2 SYDVKM. This CDR3 is 15 amino acids long. The CDR3, as DNA: TGTGCCAGCAGTTTAGGAGGCAGGGGCCACTATGGCTACACCTTC. It translates to CASSLGGRGHYGYTF.

Many counts were recorded for this clone. The rearrangement joins TRBV5-1 to TRBJ1-5; the D gene is possibly TRBD1 (6 bases). V gave up 4 bases and J gave up 1 base, with 12 bases separating them. The CDR3 is made up of 15 amino acids. The germline gives CDR1 SGHRS, CDR2 YFSETQ. The CDR3 is CASSAEGGSNQPQHF. CDR3 DNA: TGCGCCAGCAGCGCCGAGGGGGGGAGCAATCAGCCCCAGCATTTT.

This clone was found many times. The chain employs TRBV6-1 and TRBJ1-1; D not certain. V dropped 2 bases and J dropped 1 base, with 14 bases sitting between them. Germline values: CDR1 MNHNS, CDR2 SASEGT. The CDR3 totals 16 residues. The CDR3 sequence is CASSEPKTVSNTEAFF. In nucleotides, the CDR3 is TGTGCCAGCAGTGAACCCAAAACAGTTTCGAACACTGAAGCTTTCTTT.

This clone was counted many times. The chain is built from TRBV11-2 and TRBJ1-2; D perhaps matches TRBD1 (5 bases). CDR1 and CDR2 (germline): SGHAT, FQNNGV. V shed 4 bases and J shed 8 bases, with 11 bases lying between them. CDR3 size: 12 residues. CDR3 residues: CASSSGGGGYTF. DNA for the CDR3: TGTGCCAGCAGCTCTGGGGGAGGAGGCTACACCTTC.

This clone has a count of ten or more. The gene calls are TRBV15 and TRBJ2-7; a possible D gene is TRBD1 (5 bases). Germline lookup yields CDR1 LNHNV and CDR2 YYDKDF (reference sequence). V was shortened by 4 bases and J by 7 bases, with 20 bases between the two germline ends. The length of the CDR3 is 15 residues. The CDR3 DNA is TGTGCCACCAGCATACAGACAAGGAATAAGGGGGAGCAGTACTTC. Protein sequence: CATSIQTRNKGEQYF. The whole variable domain, filled in from reference TRBV15 and TRBJ2-7, reads DAMVIQNPRYQVTQFGKPVTLSCSQTLNHNVMYWYQQKSSQAPKLLFHYYDKDFNNEADTPDNFQSRRPNTSFCFLDIRSPGLGDTAMYLCATSIQTRNKGEQYFGPGTRLTVT.